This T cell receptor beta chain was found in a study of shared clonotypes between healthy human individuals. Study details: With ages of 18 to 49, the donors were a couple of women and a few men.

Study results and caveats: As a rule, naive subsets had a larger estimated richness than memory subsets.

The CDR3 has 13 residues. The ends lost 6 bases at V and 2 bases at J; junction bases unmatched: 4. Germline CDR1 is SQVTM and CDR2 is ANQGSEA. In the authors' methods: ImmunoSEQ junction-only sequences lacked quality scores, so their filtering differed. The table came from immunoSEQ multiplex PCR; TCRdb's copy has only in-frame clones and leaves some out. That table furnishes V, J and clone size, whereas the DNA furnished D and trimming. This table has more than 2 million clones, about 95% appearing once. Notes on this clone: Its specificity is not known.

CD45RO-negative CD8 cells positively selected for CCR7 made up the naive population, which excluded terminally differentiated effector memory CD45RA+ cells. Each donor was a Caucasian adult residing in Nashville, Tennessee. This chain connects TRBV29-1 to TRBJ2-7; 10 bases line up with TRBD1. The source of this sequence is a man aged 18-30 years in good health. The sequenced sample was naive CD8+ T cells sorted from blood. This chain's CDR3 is CSVGQGEAYEQYF. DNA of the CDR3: TGCAGCGTCGGACAGGGGGAGGCCTACGAGCAGTACTTC.